This T cell receptor (beta chain) was sequenced during a study of response to subunit inactivated influenza vaccine. TCRdb re-called the RT-PCR reads with MiXCR, one entry per CDR3 protein. The data contain approximately 500,000 distinct CDR3 sequences, under 30% of them seen just once; the ten biggest clones take up 2.5% to 3.5%. These data also formed part of another study, on T cells expressing NK-cell markers. That paper states: UMIs accompanied the 5'RACE template switching by which TCR beta cDNA was made. In roughly 6 donors, dominant CD3+CD56+NKG2C+ clones formed about 1.0-8% of CD8+ cells. The CD3+CD56-NKG2C+ fraction of a handful of donors was also led by these clonotypes.

The source of this sequence is a man aged 45-65 years who received an inactivated influenza vaccine. The input for sequencing was CD4+ T cells sorted from PBMCs, taken 11 to 12 days after vaccination.

The CDR3 DNA reads as TGTGCCAGCAGCACCAGGACTAGCCGCCGGCGGGATACGCAGTATTTT. It translates to CASSTRTSRRRDTQYF. The chain has TRBV28 and TRBJ2-3, with 8 bases fitting TRBD2. The germline gives CDR1 MDHEN, CDR2 SYDVKM. The J segment lost 6 bases and the V segment lost 6 bases, leaving 14 bases of the junction unmatched. The length of the CDR3 is 16 residues.